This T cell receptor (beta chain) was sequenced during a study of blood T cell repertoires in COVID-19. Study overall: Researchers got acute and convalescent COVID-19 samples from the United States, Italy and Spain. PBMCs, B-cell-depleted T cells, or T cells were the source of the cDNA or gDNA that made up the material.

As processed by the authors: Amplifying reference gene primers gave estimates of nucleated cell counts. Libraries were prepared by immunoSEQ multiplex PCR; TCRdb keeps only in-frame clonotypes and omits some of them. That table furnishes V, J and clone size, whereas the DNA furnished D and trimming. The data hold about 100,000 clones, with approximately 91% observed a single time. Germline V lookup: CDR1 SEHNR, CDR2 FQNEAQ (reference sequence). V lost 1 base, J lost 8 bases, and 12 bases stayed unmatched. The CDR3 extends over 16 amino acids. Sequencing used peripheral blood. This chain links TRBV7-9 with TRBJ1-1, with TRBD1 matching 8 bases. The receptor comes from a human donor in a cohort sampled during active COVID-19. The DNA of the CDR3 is TGTGCCAGCAGCTTAGTTCAGGGAAGCGGACAGGGCGAAGCTTTCTTT. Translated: CASSLVQGSGQGEAFF.